What follows is one TCR beta chain and its context. In the original analysis: Estimated nucleated cell counts came from reference gene primer amplification. The protocol was immunoSEQ multiplex PCR, while the TCRdb copy is restricted to in-frame clones and leaves out a portion. V and J calls and clone size are those listed in that table; D and trimming were worked out from the DNA. The profile shows some 240,000 clones, roughly 84% of them singletons. This entry comes from a study of blood T cell repertoires in COVID-19. Whole-study context: Samples taken during acute and convalescent COVID-19 were collected in the United States, Italy and Spain. Sources were T cells, B-cell-depleted T cells, or PBMCs; the material itself was cDNA or gDNA.

The clonotype originates from a man in his fifties or sixties with active or convalescent COVID-19. Sequenced material: peripheral blood.

CDR3 nucleotides: TGTGCCAGCAGCTTCTCAGGGGGCACTGAAGCTTTCTTT. Amino acids: CASSFSGGTEAFF. The V and J genes are TRBV5-6 and TRBJ1-1; 7 bases map to TRBD1. Trimming cost V 2 bases and J 4 bases; bases outside gene matches: 2. CDR1 is SGHDT, CDR2 YYEEEE, per germline. The CDR3 covers 13 residues.